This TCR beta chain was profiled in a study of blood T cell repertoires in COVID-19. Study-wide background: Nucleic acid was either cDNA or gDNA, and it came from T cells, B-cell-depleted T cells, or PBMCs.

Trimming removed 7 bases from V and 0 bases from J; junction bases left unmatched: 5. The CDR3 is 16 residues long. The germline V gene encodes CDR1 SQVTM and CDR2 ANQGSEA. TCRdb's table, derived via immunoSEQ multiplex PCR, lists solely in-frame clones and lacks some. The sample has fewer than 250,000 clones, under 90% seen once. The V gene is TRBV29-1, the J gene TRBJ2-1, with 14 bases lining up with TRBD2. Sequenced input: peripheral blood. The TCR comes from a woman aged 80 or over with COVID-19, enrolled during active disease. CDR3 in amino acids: CSARTSGGSSYNEQFF. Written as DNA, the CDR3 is TGCAGCGCACGGACTAGCGGGGGGTCCTCCTACAATGAGCAGTTCTTC.